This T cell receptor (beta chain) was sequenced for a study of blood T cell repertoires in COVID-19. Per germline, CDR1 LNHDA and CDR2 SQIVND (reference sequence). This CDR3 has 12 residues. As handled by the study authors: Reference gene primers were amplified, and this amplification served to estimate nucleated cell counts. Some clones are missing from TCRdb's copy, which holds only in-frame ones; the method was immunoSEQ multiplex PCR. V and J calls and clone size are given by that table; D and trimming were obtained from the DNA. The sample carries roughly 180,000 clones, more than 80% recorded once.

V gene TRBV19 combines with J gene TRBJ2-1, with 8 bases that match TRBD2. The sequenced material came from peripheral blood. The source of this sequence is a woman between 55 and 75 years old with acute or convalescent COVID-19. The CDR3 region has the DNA TGTGCTCCCCGGGGGCGGGGGGATGAGCAGTTCTTC. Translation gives CAPRGRGDEQFF.